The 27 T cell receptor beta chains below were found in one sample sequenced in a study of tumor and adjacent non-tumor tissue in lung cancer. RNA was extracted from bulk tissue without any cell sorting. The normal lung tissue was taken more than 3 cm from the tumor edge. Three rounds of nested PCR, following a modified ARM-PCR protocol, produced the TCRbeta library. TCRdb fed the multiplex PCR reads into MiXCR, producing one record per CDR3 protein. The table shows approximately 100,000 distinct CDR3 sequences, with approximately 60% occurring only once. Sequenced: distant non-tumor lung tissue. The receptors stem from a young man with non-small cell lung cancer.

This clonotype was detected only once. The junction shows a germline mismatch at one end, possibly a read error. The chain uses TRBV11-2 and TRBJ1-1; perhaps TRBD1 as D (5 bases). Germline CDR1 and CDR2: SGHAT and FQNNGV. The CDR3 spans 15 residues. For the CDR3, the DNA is TGTGCCAGCAGCTTCGGGGGTGCGGTGAACACTGAAGCTTTATTT. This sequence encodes CASSFGGAVNTEALF.

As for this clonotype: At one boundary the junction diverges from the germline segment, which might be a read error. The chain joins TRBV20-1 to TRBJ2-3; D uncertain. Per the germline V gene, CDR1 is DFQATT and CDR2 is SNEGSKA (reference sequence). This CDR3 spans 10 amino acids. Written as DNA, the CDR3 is TGCACTGCAATTTCAGAAACGCAGTATTTC. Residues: CTAISETQYF.

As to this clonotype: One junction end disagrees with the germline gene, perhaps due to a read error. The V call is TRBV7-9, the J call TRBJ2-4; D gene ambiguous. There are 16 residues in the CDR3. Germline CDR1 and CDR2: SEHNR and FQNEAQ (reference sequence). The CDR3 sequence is CASSLVGSVVGDIHYF. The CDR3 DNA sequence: TGTGCCAGCAGCCTAGTAGGCTCTGTGGTTGGCGACATTCATTACTTC.

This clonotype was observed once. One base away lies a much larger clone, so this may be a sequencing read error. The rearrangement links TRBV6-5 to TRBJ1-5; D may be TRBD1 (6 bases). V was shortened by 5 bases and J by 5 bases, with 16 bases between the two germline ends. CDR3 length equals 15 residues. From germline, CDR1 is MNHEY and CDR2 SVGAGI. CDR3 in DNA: TGTGCCAGCAGTGCCAGGGCACAGGGAGATCAGCCCCAGCATTTT. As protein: CASSARAQGDQPQHF.

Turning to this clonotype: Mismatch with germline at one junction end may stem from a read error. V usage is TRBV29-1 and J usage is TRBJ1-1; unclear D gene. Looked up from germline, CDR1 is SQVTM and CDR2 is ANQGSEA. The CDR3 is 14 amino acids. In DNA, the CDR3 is TGCAGCGTTGAATTTGCGAACATGTACACTGAAGCTTCCTTT. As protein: CSVEFANMYTEASF.

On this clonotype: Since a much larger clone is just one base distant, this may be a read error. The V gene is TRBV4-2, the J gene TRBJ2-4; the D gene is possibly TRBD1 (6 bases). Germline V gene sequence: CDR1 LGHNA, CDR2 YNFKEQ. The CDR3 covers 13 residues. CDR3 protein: CASSRQARNIQYF. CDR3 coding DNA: TGTGCCAGCAGCCGACAGGCCAGAAACATTCAGTACTTC.

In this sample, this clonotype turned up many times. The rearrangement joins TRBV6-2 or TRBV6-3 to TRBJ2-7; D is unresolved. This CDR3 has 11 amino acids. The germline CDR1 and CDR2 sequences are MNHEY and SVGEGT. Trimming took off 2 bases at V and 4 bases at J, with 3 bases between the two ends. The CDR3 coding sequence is TGTGCCAGCAGTTACCAGTACGAGCAGTACTTC. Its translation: CASSYQYEQYF.

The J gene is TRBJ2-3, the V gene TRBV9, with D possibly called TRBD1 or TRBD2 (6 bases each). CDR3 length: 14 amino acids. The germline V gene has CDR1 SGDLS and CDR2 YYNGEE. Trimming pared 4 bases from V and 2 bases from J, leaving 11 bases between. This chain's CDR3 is CASSIGGHTDTQYF. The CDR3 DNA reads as TGTGCCAGCAGCATTGGGGGGCACACAGATACGCAGTATTTT.

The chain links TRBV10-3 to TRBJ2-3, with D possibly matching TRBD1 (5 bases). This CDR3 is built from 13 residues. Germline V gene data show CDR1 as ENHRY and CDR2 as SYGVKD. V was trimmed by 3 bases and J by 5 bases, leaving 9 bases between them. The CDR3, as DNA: TGTGCCATCAGTGAAGGCCAGGGAGATACGCAGTATTTT. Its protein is CAISEGQGDTQYF.

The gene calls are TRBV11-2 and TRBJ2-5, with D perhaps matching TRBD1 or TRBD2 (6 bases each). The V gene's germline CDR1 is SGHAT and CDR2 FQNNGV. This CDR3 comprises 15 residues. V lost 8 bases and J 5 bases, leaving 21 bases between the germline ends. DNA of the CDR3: TGTGCCAGCGGCTCGGGCGGGACACTTGTGGAGACCCAGTACTTC. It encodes CASGSGGTLVETQYF.

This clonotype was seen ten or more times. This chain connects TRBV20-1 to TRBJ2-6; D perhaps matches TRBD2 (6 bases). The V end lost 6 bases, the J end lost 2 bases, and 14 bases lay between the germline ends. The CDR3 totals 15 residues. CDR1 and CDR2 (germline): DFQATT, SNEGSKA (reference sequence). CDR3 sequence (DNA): TGCAGTGCGAGGGTAGGAGGGCCTGGGGCCAACGTCCTGACTTTC. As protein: CSARVGGPGANVLTF.

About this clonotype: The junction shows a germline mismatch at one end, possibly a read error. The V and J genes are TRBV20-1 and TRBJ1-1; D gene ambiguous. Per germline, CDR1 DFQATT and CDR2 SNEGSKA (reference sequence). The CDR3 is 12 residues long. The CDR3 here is CSARPGETEAFF. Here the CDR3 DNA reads TGCAGTGCTAGACCCGGGGAAACTGAAGCCTTCTTT.

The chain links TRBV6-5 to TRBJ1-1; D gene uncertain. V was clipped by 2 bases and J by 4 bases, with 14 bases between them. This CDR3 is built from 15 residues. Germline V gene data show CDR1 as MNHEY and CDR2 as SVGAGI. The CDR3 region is CASSYGEVILTEAFF. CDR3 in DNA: TGTGCCAGCAGTTACGGTGAGGTCATACTCACTGAAGCTTTCTTT.

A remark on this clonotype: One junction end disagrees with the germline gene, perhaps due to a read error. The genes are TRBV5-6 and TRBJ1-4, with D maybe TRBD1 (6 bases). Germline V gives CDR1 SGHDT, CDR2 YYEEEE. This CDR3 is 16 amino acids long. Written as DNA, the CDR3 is TGTGCCAGCGGCTTGTGGGGGCAGGCAGGTCGCGAAAAACTGTTTTTT. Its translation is CASGLWGQAGREKLFF. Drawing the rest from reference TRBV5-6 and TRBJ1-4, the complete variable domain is DAGVTQSPTHLIKTRGQQVTLRCSPKSGHDTVSWYQQALGQGPQFIFQYYEEEERQRGNFPDRFSGHQFPNYSSELNVNALLLGDSALYLCASGLWGQAGREKLFFGSGTQLSVL.

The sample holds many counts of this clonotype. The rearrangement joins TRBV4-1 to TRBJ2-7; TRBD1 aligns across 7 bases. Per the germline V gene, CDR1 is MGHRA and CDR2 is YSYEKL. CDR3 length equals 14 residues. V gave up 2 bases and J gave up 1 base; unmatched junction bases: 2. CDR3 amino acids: CASSQRDSSYEQYF. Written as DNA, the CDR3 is TGCGCCAGCAGCCAACGGGACAGTTCCTACGAGCAGTACTTC.

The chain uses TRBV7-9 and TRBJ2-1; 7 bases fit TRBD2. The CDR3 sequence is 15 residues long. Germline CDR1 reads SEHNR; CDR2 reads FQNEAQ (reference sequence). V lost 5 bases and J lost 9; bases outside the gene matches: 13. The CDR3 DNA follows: TGTGCCAGCAGCCCCGATCGGGACTATTCTGGTGAGCAGTTCTTC. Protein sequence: CASSPDRDYSGEQFF.

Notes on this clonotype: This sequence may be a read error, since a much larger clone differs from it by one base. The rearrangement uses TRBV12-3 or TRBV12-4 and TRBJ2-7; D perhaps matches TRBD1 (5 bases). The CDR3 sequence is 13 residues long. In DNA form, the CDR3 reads TGTACCAGCAGTTCTCACACAGGAAACGAGCAGTACTTC. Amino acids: CTSSSHTGNEQYF.

CDR3 in amino acids: CAISESDGIAYEQYF. CDR3 nucleotide sequence: TGTGCCATCAGTGAGTCGGATGGGATAGCCTACGAGCAGTACTTC. V usage is TRBV10-3 and J usage is TRBJ2-7, with D uncertain. The germline gives CDR1 ENHRY, CDR2 SYGVKD. The CDR3 is made up of 15 amino acids. V was pared by 0 bases and J by 2 bases, with 11 bases between.

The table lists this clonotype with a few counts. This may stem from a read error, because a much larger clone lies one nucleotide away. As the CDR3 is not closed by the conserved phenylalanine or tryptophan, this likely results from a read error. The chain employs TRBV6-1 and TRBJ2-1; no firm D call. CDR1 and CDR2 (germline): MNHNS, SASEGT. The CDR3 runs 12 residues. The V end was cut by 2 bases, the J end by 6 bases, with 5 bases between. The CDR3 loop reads CASSEWLNEQFL. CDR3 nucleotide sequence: TGTGCCAGCAGTGAATGGCTCAATGAGCAGTTCCTC.

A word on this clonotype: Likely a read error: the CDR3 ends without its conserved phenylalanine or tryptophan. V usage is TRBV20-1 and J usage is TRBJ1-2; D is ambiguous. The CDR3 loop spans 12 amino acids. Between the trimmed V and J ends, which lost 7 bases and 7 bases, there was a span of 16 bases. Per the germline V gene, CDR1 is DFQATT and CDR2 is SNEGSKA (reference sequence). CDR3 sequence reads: CSVMGNSGGYTS. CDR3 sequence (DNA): TGCAGTGTTATGGGGAATTCGGGTGGCTACACCTCC.

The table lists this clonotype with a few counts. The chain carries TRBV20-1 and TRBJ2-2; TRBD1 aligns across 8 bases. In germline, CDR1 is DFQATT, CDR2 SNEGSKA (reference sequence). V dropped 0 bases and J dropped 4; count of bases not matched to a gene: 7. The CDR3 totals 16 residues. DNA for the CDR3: TGCAGTGCTAGAGATCAGGGGGCGAGGGGCACCGGGGAGCTGTTTTTT. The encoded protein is CSARDQGARGTGELFF.

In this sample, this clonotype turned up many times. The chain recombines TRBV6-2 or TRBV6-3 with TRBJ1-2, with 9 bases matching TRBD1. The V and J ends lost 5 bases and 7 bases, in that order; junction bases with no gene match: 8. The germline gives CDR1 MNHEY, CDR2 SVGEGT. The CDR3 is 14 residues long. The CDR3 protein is CASSRPRDRVGYTF. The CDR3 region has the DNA TGTGCCAGCAGTCGACCCCGGGACAGGGTTGGCTACACCTTC.

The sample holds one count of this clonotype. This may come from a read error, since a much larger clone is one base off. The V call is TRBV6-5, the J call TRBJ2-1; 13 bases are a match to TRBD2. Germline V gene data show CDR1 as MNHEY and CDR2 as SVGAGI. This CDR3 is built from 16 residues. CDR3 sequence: CTSSRLTSGRANEQFF. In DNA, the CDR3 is TGTACCAGCAGTCGACTCACTAGCGGGAGGGCCAATGAGCAGTTCTTC.

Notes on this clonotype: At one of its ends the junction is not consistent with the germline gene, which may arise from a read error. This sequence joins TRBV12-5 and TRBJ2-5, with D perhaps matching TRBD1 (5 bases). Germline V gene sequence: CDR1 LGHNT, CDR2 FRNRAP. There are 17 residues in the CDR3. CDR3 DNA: TGTGCTAGTCGTCGACCCGACTCTCAGGGTCTCGAGGAGACCCAGCACTTC. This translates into CASRRPDSQGLEETQHF.

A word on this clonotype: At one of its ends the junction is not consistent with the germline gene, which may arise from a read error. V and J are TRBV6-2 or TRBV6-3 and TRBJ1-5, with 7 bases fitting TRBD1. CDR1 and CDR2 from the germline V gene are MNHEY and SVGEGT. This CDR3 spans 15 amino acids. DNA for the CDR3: TGTGCCAGCATCAAGGGGGCAGTTAGCAATCAGCCCCATCATTTT. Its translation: CASIKGAVSNQPHHF.

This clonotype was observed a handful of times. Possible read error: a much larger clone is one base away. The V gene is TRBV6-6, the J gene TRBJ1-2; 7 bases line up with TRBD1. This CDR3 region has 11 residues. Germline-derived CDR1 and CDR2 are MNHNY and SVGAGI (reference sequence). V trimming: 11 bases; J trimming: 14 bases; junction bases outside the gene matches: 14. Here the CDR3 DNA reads TGTGCCTGCACCTTAGACAGGGTAGGAACCTTC. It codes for CACTLDRVGTF.

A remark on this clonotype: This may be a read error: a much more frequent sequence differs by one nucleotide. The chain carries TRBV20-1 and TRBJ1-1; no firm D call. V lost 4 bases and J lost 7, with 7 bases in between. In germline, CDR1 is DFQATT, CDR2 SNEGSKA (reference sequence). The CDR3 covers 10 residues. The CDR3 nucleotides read TGCAGTGCTACCTACATTGAAGCTTTCTTT. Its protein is CSATYIEAFF.